Below are 25 T cell receptor beta chains sequenced from a single sample in a study of beta chain features in type 1 diabetes. TCRB transcripts that were expressed got sequenced, as all of the isolated RNA had been reverse transcribed. Method: immunoSEQ multiplex PCR; TCRdb's copy keeps in-frame clones and lacks some. The data hold almost 350,000 clones, with about 18% observed a single time. The sample comprised naive CD4+ T cells from blood. The receptor set was obtained from a woman between 18 and 29 years old in good health.

This clone was counted only a few times. The chain couples TRBV7-2 to TRBJ2-1, with 7 bases identical to TRBD2. Per the germline V gene, CDR1 is SGHTA and CDR2 is FQGNSA. The CDR3 spans 15 residues. V gave up 5 bases and J gave up 10 bases; unmatched junction bases: 14. CDR3 sequence reads: CASSLTGGYTTEQFF. The CDR3 region has the DNA TGTGCCAGCAGCCTAACCGGGGGGTATACCACGGAGCAGTTCTTC.

In its sample, this clone was seen a few times. The J gene is TRBJ2-4, the V gene TRBV5-8; 8 bases line up with TRBD2. The J segment lost 10 bases and the V segment lost 1 base, leaving 7 bases of the junction unmatched. CDR1 and CDR2 (germline): SGHTS, YDEGEE. The length of the CDR3 is 14 residues. The DNA of the CDR3 is TGTGCCAGCAGCTTGTCGGGAGGGATTGGTATTCAGTACTTC. Its translation: CASSLSGGIGIQYF. Variable domain in full (rest from reference TRBV5-8 and TRBJ2-4): EAGVTQSPTHLIKTRGQQATLRCSPISGHTSVYWYQQALGLGLQFLLWYDEGEERNRGNFPPRFSGRQFPNYSSELNVNALELEDSALYLCASSLSGGIGIQYFGAGTRLSVL.

This clone was seen more than once but under ten times. This chain's CDR3 is CASAPADSLWTGELFF. CDR3 nucleotides: TGTGCTAGTGCCCCGGCGGACAGTTTGTGGACCGGGGAGCTGTTTTTT. This chain connects TRBV12-5 to TRBJ2-2, with D perhaps TRBD1 (6 bases). Germline loops: CDR1 LGHNT, CDR2 FRNRAP. V gave up 7 bases and J gave up 5 bases, with 20 bases separating them. The CDR3 contains 16 residues.

This clone was found a few times. This rearrangement joins TRBV7-2 to TRBJ2-3; 12 positions agree with TRBD2. CDR1 SGHTA and CDR2 FQGNSA come from the germline V gene. After removal of 3 bases from V and 8 bases from J, the junction contained 3 bases not matched to a gene. The CDR3 totals 14 residues. The DNA of the CDR3 is TGTGCCAGCAGCTTGTCTAGCGGGGGGGGTACGCAGTATTTT. The encoded protein is CASSLSSGGGTQYF.

This clone came up a few times. The gene calls are TRBV30 and TRBJ2-1, with TRBD1 matching over 12 bases. Unmatched junction bases numbered 6, after V lost 4 bases and J lost 5 bases. The germline V gene encodes CDR1 GTSNPN and CDR2 SVGIG (reference sequence). The CDR3 consists of 15 residues. CDR3 amino acids: CAWIPGTGGNNEQFF. For the CDR3, the DNA is TGTGCCTGGATTCCCGGGACAGGGGGCAACAATGAGCAGTTCTTC.

This rearrangement joins TRBV9 to TRBJ1-2; D is unclear. Germline V gives CDR1 SGDLS, CDR2 YYNGEE. The CDR3 runs to 14 residues. V dropped 0 bases and J dropped 5 bases, with 11 bases sitting between them. The CDR3 bases are TGTGCCAGCAGCGTAGATCCCACAGTGTATGGCTACACCTTC. Encoded protein: CASSVDPTVYGYTF. Complete variable domain (other parts from reference TRBV9 and TRBJ1-2): DSGVTQTPKHLITATGQRVTLRCSPRSGDLSVYWYQQSLDQGLQFLIQYYNGEERAKGNILERFSAQQFPDLHSELNLSSLELGDSALYFCASSVDPTVYGYTFGSGTRLTVV.

This chain connects TRBV30 to TRBJ2-1; 9 bases agree with TRBD2. The CDR3 is made up of 15 amino acids. J was trimmed by 4 bases and V by 4 bases; bases with no gene match: 8. CDR1 is GTSNPN and CDR2 is SVGIG in the germline V gene (reference sequence). DNA of the CDR3: TGTGCCTGGATCGGGAGGCTAGCGGGGTACAATGAGCAGTTCTTC. It yields the protein CAWIGRLAGYNEQFF.

The V call is TRBV6-5, the J call TRBJ2-7; a possible D gene is TRBD2 (6 bases). There are 13 residues in the CDR3. Trimming removed 6 bases from V and 3 bases from J, with 12 bases in between. Germline loops: CDR1 MNHEY, CDR2 SVGAGI. The CDR3 DNA sequence: TGTGCCAGCAGCCCTCAAGCGGGCTACGAGCAGTACTTC. It codes for CASSPQAGYEQYF.

In the case of this clone: This sample also contains other DNA sequences that code for the same CDR3. This chain uses TRBV5-1 with TRBJ2-5; 11 bases agree with TRBD1. The CDR3 extends over 15 amino acids. The germline CDR1 and CDR2 sequences are SGHRS and YFSETQ. The J segment lost 2 bases and the V segment lost 2 bases, leaving 2 bases of the junction unmatched. The CDR3 region is CASSLGTGGQETQYF. The CDR3 nucleotides are TGCGCCAGCAGCTTAGGGACAGGGGGTCAAGAGACCCAGTACTTC.

Only one count was recorded for this clone. The gene calls are TRBV2 and TRBJ2-1; D perhaps matches TRBD1 (7 bases). V shed 5 bases and J shed 4 bases, with 15 bases lying between them. The CDR3 sequence is 15 residues long. Germline CDR1 and CDR2: SNHLY and FYNNEI. CDR3 nucleotide sequence: TGTGCCAGCAGTTCGGAGGGGGCTTCTTACAATGAGCAGTTCTTC. Its protein is CASSSEGASYNEQFF.

This clone appeared a few times. DNA of the CDR3: TGTGCCAGCAGCCCCAGACTAGCGGGAAGCCAGGGCGGGGAGCTGTTTTTT. As protein: CASSPRLAGSQGGELFF. The chain links TRBV11-2 to TRBJ2-2; 11 nucleotides align to TRBD2. CDR3 length: 17 residues. Trimming at V came to 5 bases and at J to 7 bases, leaving 12 bases not matched to a gene. From germline, CDR1 is SGHAT and CDR2 FQNNGV.

Only a few counts were recorded for this clone. Additional DNA sequences in this sample encode the identical CDR3. The chain recombines TRBV15 with TRBJ1-2, with D hard to call. The CDR3 spans 15 residues. The V end lost 0 bases, the J end lost 2 bases, and 10 bases lay between the germline ends. Looked up from germline, CDR1 is LNHNV and CDR2 is YYDKDF (reference sequence). CDR3 in amino acids: CATSRDRGGNYGYTF. Written as DNA, the CDR3 is TGTGCCACCAGCAGAGATAGAGGAGGCAACTATGGCTACACCTTC.

The chain has TRBV4-3 and TRBJ2-7; 8 bases align to TRBD2. Trimming at V came to 1 base and at J to 0 bases, leaving 2 bases not matched to a gene. CDR1 is LGHNA, CDR2 YSLEER, per germline. The CDR3 runs 15 residues. This CDR3 is CASSQGGTSSYEQYF. For the CDR3, the DNA is TGCGCCAGCAGCCAAGGTGGGACTAGCTCCTACGAGCAGTACTTC.

This sequence joins TRBV7-2 and TRBJ1-2; tentatively, D is TRBD1 (6 bases). The V end was cut by 5 bases, the J end by 8 bases, with 18 bases between. Germline V gene sequence: CDR1 SGHTA, CDR2 FQGNSA. The CDR3 totals 14 residues. The CDR3 DNA follows: TGTGCCAGCAGCCTCGACAGGACCCGAGTCGGCTACACCTTC. As protein: CASSLDRTRVGYTF.

The V call is TRBV5-4, the J call TRBJ1-6; 11 nucleotides line up with TRBD1. Germline V gives CDR1 SGHNT, CDR2 YYREEE (reference sequence). The CDR3 sequence is 15 residues long. With 4 bases clipped from V and 9 bases from J, the junction kept 6 bases outside the gene matches. CDR3 sequence reads: CASSNGQGAVSPLHF. The CDR3 DNA follows: TGTGCCAGCAGCAACGGACAGGGGGCGGTTTCACCCCTCCACTTT.

The chain carries TRBV5-4 and TRBJ2-3; 11 bases map to TRBD1. The V gene's germline CDR1 is SGHNT and CDR2 YYREEE (reference sequence). The CDR3 runs 14 residues. The V and J ends lost 7 bases and 4 bases, in that order; junction bases with no gene match: 5. CDR3 sequence reads: CASGDRGIPDTQYF. The DNA for the CDR3 is TGTGCCAGCGGGGACAGGGGGATTCCAGATACGCAGTATTTT.

This clone was seen a few times. The genes are TRBV30 and TRBJ1-6, with TRBD1 matching over 11 bases. The CDR3 is made up of 14 amino acids. The germline V gene has CDR1 GTSNPN and CDR2 SVGIG (reference sequence). V was clipped by 4 bases and J by 7 bases; unmatched bases: 3. The CDR3 sequence: CAWTGQGANSPLHF. Written as DNA, the CDR3 is TGTGCCTGGACCGGACAGGGGGCGAATTCACCCCTCCACTTT.

This clone has just one count. The chain joins TRBV5-1 to TRBJ2-5; D perhaps matches TRBD2 (6 bases). From germline, CDR1 is SGHRS and CDR2 YFSETQ. The CDR3 spans 14 residues. The V end was cut by 5 bases, the J end by 5 bases, with 16 bases between. DNA of the CDR3: TGCGCCAGCAGGGCTGGAGGGTCGGGGGAGACCCAGTACTTC. The encoded protein is CASRAGGSGETQYF.

This clone has more than one count but fewer than ten. V usage is TRBV4-1 and J usage is TRBJ2-1, with D maybe TRBD1 (5 bases). Trimming removed 7 bases at V and 8 bases at J, with 24 bases between. CDR3 length equals 16 residues. CDR1 is MGHRA and CDR2 is YSYEKL in the germline V gene. The CDR3 sequence is CASKGLTEQRYHEQFF. The CDR3 nucleotides are TGCGCCAGCAAAGGGCTGACAGAACAAAGGTACCATGAGCAGTTCTTC.

The chain employs TRBV7-2 and TRBJ1-5; D might be TRBD1 (5 bases). The length of the CDR3 is 14 residues. V lost 5 bases and J 5 bases, leaving 13 bases between the germline ends. Germline CDR1 is SGHTA and CDR2 is FQGNSA. In nucleotides, the CDR3 is TGTGCCAGCAGCCCCGCGGGGCGGGATCAGCCCCAGCATTTT. It is translated as CASSPAGRDQPQHF. Looking up the rest from reference TRBV7-2 and TRBJ1-5 gives the full variable domain: GAGVSQSPSNKVTEKGKDVELRCDPISGHTALYWYRQSLGQGLEFLIYFQGNSAPDKSGLPSDRFSAERTGGSVSTLTIQRTQQEDSAVYLCASSPAGRDQPQHFGDGTRLSIL.

The chain employs TRBV5-1 and TRBJ2-1; the match to TRBD2 covers 8 bases. V shed 3 bases and J 7 bases; nucleotides not matched to a gene: 9. The V gene's germline CDR1 is SGHRS and CDR2 YFSETQ. The CDR3 spans 15 residues. The chain's CDR3 is CASSSDSGALNEQFF. In DNA form, the CDR3 reads TGCGCCAGCAGCTCTGATAGCGGGGCCCTGAATGAGCAGTTCTTC.

The chain is built from TRBV7-3 and TRBJ2-1; TRBD2 matches 8 bases. CDR3 length equals 15 residues. Germline lookup yields CDR1 SGHTA and CDR2 FQGTGA. The junction had 6 bases not matched to a gene; V was cut back by 2 bases and J by 6 bases. In DNA, the CDR3 is TGTGCCAGCAGCTTAGGGACTAGGTCATTCAATGAGCAGTTCTTC. As protein: CASSLGTRSFNEQFF. Filled out from reference TRBV7-3 and TRBJ2-1, the complete variable domain reads GAGVSQTPSNKVTEKGKYVELRCDPISGHTALYWYRQSLGQGPEFLIYFQGTGAADDSGLPNDRFFAVRPEGSVSTLKIQRTERGDSAVYLCASSLGTRSFNEQFFGPGTRLTVL.

The V and J genes are TRBV29-1 and TRBJ2-1; 9 bases fit TRBD2. The CDR3 is 14 amino acids. Germline V gene data show CDR1 as SQVTM and CDR2 as ANQGSEA. Trimming at V came to 8 bases and at J to 4 bases, leaving 9 bases not matched to a gene. DNA for the CDR3: TGCAGCCCCAAGGTGCTAGCGGGATACAATGAGCAGTTCTTC. Residues: CSPKVLAGYNEQFF.

In its sample, this clone was seen once. This chain connects TRBV18 to TRBJ2-6, with TRBD1 identical over 7 bases. The CDR3 runs to 17 residues. Germline V gene data show CDR1 as KGHSH and CDR2 as LQKENI. Unmatched junction bases numbered 8, after V lost 2 bases and J lost 4 bases. CDR3 protein: CASSPSSTGSGANVLTF. CDR3 nucleotides: TGTGCCAGCTCACCATCCTCGACAGGGTCGGGGGCCAACGTCCTGACTTTC.

This clone has just a few counts. The chain is built from TRBV5-1 and TRBJ1-2; D remains ambiguous. CDR3 length: 13 residues. Germline V gene sequence: CDR1 SGHRS, CDR2 YFSETQ. Trimming shortened V by 5 bases and J by 8 bases, and 16 bases separated the two germline ends. The CDR3 sequence is CASRVELFEGYTF. The CDR3 nucleotides read TGCGCCAGCAGGGTCGAGCTCTTCGAAGGCTACACCTTC.